This TCR beta chain was found in a study of shared T cell receptors in the human thymus. The CDR3 runs 17 residues. Looked up from germline, CDR1 is SGHRS and CDR2 is YFSETQ. The V end was cut by 0 bases, the J end by 0 bases, with 12 bases between. Clones were read by immunoSEQ multiplex PCR, and TCRdb kept only the in-frame ones, dropping some. Here the sample spans more than 550,000 clones, roughly 86% being singletons. The same data also contributed to another study, on human thymus T cells. That source reports: Having surgery to correct congenital heart defects, healthy Finnish infants acted as the donors. Thymic tissue was derived from resections collected during corrective heart surgery. There appeared to be biased usage of V and J genes in thymic and blood repertoires. There were highly overlapping thymic repertoires among unrelated individuals, as related research reported.

This clonotype was sampled from a boy younger than two with a congenital heart defect. The sequenced material came from thymocytes. This rearrangement joins TRBV5-1 to TRBJ1-4; perhaps TRBD1 as D (5 bases). As DNA, the CDR3 is TGCGCCAGCAGCTTGGGTCCAGTAGGGGCAACTAATGAAAAACTGTTTTTT. Translation: CASSLGPVGATNEKLFF.